The subject of this entry is one TCR beta chain. These data originate in a study of cytomegalovirus exposure and HLA in healthy donors. For the study at large: A prior study identified approximately 110 million unique TCR beta sequences from about 180 million T cells.

CDR3 size: 15 residues. CDR1 and CDR2 from the germline V gene are MDHEN and SYDVKM. The V gene lost 3 bases and the J gene lost 2 bases, with 12 bases spanning the gap. The PCR had 60 Vbeta and 13 Jbeta primers. The data were produced by immunoSEQ multiplex PCR, yet TCRdb's version contains in-frame clones alone and is incomplete. This table has 59,000 or so clones, about 85% appearing once. V usage is TRBV28 and J usage is TRBJ2-3; D possibly corresponds to TRBD2 (6 bases). The source of this sequence is a female donor in good health and CMV-seronegative. The material sequenced was PBMCs. The CDR3, as DNA: TGTGCCAGCAGTTTTAGCGGTGTTTCCACAGATACGCAGTATTTT. Protein: CASSFSGVSTDTQYF.